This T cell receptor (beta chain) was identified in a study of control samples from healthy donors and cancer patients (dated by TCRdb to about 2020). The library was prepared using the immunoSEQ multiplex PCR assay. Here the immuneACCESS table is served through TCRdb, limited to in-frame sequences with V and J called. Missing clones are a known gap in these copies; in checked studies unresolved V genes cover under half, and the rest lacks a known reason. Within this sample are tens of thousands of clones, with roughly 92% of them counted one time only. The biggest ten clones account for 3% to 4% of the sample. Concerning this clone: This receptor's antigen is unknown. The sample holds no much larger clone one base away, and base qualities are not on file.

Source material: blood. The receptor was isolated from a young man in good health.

The encoded CDR3 is CASGRGGREQYF. The bases are TGTGCCAGCGGCCGGGGGGGCCGCGAGCAGTACTTC. The chain is assembled from TRBV3-1 (or the pseudogene TRBV3-2) and TRBJ2-7; TRBD2 agrees with 8 junctional bases. From the cysteine up to the phenylalanine, the CDR3 has a length of 12 residues. The CDR3 DNA has 36 bases and is translated from base 1. CDR1 is given as LGHDT and CDR2 as YNNKEL, both from the germline V gene (reference sequence). V is pruned by 8 bases and J by 6 bases, leaving 6 bases of the junction without a gene match.